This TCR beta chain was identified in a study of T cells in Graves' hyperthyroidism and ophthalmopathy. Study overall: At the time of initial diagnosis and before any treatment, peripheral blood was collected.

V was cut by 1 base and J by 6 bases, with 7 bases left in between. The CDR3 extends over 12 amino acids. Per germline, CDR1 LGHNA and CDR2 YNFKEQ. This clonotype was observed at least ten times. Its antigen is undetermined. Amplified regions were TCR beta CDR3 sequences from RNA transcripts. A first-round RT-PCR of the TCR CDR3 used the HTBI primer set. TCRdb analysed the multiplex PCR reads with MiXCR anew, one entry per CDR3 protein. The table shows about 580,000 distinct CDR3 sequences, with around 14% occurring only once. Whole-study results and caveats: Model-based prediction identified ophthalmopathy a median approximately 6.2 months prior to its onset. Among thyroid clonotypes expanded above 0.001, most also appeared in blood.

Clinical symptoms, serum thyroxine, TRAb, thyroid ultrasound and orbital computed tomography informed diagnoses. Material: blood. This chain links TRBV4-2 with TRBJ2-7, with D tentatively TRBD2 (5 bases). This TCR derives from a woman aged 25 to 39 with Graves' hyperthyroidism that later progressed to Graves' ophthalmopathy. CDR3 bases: TGTGCCAGCAGCCAAGGAGGGTCCGAGCAGTACTTC. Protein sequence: CASSQGGSEQYF.